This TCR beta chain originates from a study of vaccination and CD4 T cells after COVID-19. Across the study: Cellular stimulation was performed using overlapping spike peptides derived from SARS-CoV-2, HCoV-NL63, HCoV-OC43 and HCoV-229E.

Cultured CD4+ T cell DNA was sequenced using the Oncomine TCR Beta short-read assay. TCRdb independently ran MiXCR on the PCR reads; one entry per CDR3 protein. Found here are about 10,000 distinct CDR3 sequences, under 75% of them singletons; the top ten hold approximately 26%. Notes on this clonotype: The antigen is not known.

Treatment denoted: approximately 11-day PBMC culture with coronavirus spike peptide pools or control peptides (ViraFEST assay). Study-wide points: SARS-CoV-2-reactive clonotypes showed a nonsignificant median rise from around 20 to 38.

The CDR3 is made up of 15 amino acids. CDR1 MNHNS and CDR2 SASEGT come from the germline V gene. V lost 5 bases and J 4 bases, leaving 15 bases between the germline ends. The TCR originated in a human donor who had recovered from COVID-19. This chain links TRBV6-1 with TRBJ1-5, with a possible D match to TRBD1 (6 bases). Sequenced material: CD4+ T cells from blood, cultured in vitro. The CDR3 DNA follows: TGTGCCAGCAGTCACGGGACAACAGAAAATCAGCCCCAGCATTTT. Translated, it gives CASSHGTTENQPQHF.